One sample yielded the 32 T cell receptor beta chains listed below, sequenced in a study of T-cell memory formation after mild COVID-19. TCRdb redid the calling of the 5' RACE reads with MiXCR, one entry per CDR3 protein. Among around 450,000 distinct CDR3 sequences listed, over 15% were seen once. Specimen: PBMCs or a T cell subset sorted from them (not recorded which). Receptors were obtained from an adult woman who had mild COVID-19 (a few samples of this study predate the infection). Cell type and time point are not known.

V is TRBV12-3 or TRBV12-4 and J is TRBJ2-1; D might be TRBD1 or TRBD2, each matching 6 bases. V lost 6 bases and J 7 bases, leaving 22 bases between the germline ends. This CDR3 has 16 amino acids. CDR3 in amino acids: CASSPGVGGWGNEQFF. Written as DNA, the CDR3 is TGTGCCAGCAGCCCTGGGGTGGGGGGCTGGGGAAATGAGCAGTTCTTC.

Only a few counts were recorded for this clonotype. The chain has TRBV18 and TRBJ2-5, with D tentatively TRBD1 or TRBD2 (5 bases each). V lost 3 bases, J lost 3 bases, and 11 bases lay in between. Germline CDR1 is KGHSH and CDR2 is LQKENI. The CDR3 sequence is 14 residues long. The DNA for the CDR3 is TGTGCCAGCTCACCCCTGGGGACGGAAGAGACCCAGTACTTC. Translation: CASSPLGTEETQYF.

This clonotype was counted between two and nine times. The V and J genes are TRBV7-8 and TRBJ1-5; D possibly corresponds to TRBD1 (6 bases). In germline, CDR1 is SGHVS, CDR2 FQNEAQ. V was trimmed by 5 bases and J by 3 bases, leaving 14 bases between them. The CDR3 is 15 amino acids. The CDR3: CASSPGGPPNQPQHF. The CDR3 DNA is TGTGCCAGCAGCCCCGGGGGGCCGCCCAATCAGCCCCAGCATTTT.

This clonotype has only a few counts. V and J are TRBV5-6 and TRBJ2-2, with 14 bases identical to TRBD2. J lost 7 bases, V lost 4 bases, and 3 bases had no gene match. Germline lookup yields CDR1 SGHDT and CDR2 YYEEEE. This CDR3 spans 15 amino acids. The CDR3 loop reads CASSGGLAGGGELFF. The CDR3 DNA follows: TGTGCCAGCAGCGGCGGACTAGCGGGAGGCGGGGAGCTGTTTTTT.

This clonotype has a handful of counts. The chain couples TRBV6-5 to TRBJ1-1, with TRBD1 as a possible D gene (5 bases). Trimming took off 9 bases at V and 2 bases at J, with 16 bases between the two ends. Germline CDR1 is MNHEY and CDR2 is SVGAGI. The CDR3 is made up of 14 amino acids. CDR3 bases: TGTGCCAGTAGGGAAACACAGGAAAACACTGAAGCTTTCTTT. It translates to CASRETQENTEAFF.

This sequence joins TRBV5-3 and TRBJ2-1, with 10 bases aligning to TRBD2. TRBV5-3 is an open reading frame whose function is uncertain. The CDR3 covers 18 residues. Trimming removed 2 bases from V and 2 bases from J; junction bases left unmatched: 10. CDR3 amino acids: CARSLARLAGVTYNEQFF. The DNA for the CDR3 is TGTGCCAGAAGCTTAGCCCGGCTAGCGGGAGTTACCTACAATGAGCAGTTCTTC.

In its sample, this clonotype was seen a few times. The chain recombines TRBV29-1 with TRBJ1-1, with 7 bases aligning to TRBD1. Trimming took 5 bases from V and 3 from J; bases not matched to a gene: 0. Looked up from germline, CDR1 is SQVTM and CDR2 is ANQGSEA. This CDR3 contains 11 residues. The chain's CDR3 is CSVQGDTEAFF. For the CDR3, the DNA is TGCAGCGTTCAGGGGGACACTGAAGCTTTCTTT.

V gene TRBV11-2 combines with J gene TRBJ1-4; D might be TRBD1 (6 bases). The CDR3 contains 13 residues. The V end was cut by 5 bases, the J end by 7 bases, with 11 bases between. Germline CDR1 and CDR2: SGHAT and FQNNGV. The CDR3 loop is CASSPGEAEKLFF. Written as DNA, the CDR3 is TGTGCCAGCAGCCCAGGGGAAGCTGAAAAACTGTTTTTT. Filled out from reference TRBV11-2 and TRBJ1-4, the complete variable domain reads EAGVAQSPRYKIIEKRQSVAFWCNPISGHATLYWYQQILGQGPKLLIQFQNNGVVDDSQLPKDRFSAERLKGVDSTLKIQPAKLEDSAVYLCASSPGEAEKLFFGSGTQLSVL.

The chain is built from TRBV12-3 or TRBV12-4 and TRBJ1-2; 8 nucleotides match TRBD1. The CDR3 is 13 amino acids. The ends lost 5 bases at V and 9 bases at J; junction bases unmatched: 8. The CDR3 spells CASSPDRVVSYTF. The CDR3 nucleotides are TGTGCCAGCAGTCCGGACAGGGTGGTGAGCTACACCTTC.

This clonotype was observed many times. The chain carries TRBV5-1 and TRBJ2-2, with D perhaps matching TRBD1 (5 bases). CDR3 size: 12 residues. Germline lookup yields CDR1 SGHRS and CDR2 YFSETQ. V was pared by 4 bases and J by 6 bases, with 7 bases between. Here the CDR3 reads CASSPGSGELFF. Written as DNA, the CDR3 is TGCGCCAGCAGCCCAGGGTCCGGGGAGCTGTTTTTT.

This clonotype occurred a few times. The gene calls are TRBV5-4 and TRBJ2-2; no clear D gene. Per the germline V gene, CDR1 is SGHNT and CDR2 is YYREEE (reference sequence). The CDR3 loop spans 15 amino acids. The V end was cut by 2 bases, the J end by 6 bases, with 14 bases between. The CDR3 DNA reads as TGTGCCAGCAGCTTTCTGAGCCTCCTTCCCGGGGAGCTGTTTTTT. Its translation: CASSFLSLLPGELFF.

This chain connects TRBV27 to TRBJ2-7; 7 nucleotides agree with TRBD2. Germline CDR1 is MNHEY and CDR2 is SMNVEV (reference sequence). After removal of 2 bases from V and 6 bases from J, the junction contained 13 bases not matched to a gene. This CDR3 is 16 amino acids long. DNA of the CDR3: TGTGCCAGCAGTTTAGGTCCCGGACTAGTCCTTTCCGAGCAGTACTTC. This sequence encodes CASSLGPGLVLSEQYF.

This clonotype was counted between two and nine times. A read error may account for a junction end that differs from germline. This chain joins TRBV7-9 and TRBJ2-7, with TRBD2 identical over 8 bases. CDR1 and CDR2 (germline): SEHNR, FQNEAQ (reference sequence). The CDR3 extends over 16 amino acids. DNA for the CDR3: TGTGCCAGCAGCTTCTTCAACGGGGGGGTCTCCGACGAGCAGTACTTC. Translated: CASSFFNGGVSDEQYF.

This clonotype was counted only a few times. This rearrangement joins TRBV5-6 to TRBJ2-2, with a possible D match to TRBD1 (6 bases). The CDR3 runs 13 residues. Trimming removed 7 bases at V and 9 bases at J, with 16 bases between. Germline V CDR1 and CDR2: SGHDT, YYEEEE. CDR3 protein: CASYRVGPRELFF. The CDR3 DNA reads as TGTGCCAGCTACAGGGTTGGACCCCGGGAGCTGTTTTTT.

This clonotype was detected only a few times. The chain joins TRBV6-5 to TRBJ2-5; TRBD2 might be the D (5 bases). The CDR3 totals 13 residues. Trimming removed 6 bases from V and 3 bases from J, with 11 bases in between. CDR1 and CDR2 (germline): MNHEY, SVGAGI. CDR3 sequence: CASRPPGEETQYF. CDR3 bases: TGTGCCAGCAGACCCCCCGGGGAAGAGACCCAGTACTTC.

The genes are TRBV7-8 and TRBJ2-7, with no clear D. The CDR3 sequence is 14 residues long. The germline CDR1 and CDR2 sequences are SGHVS and FQNEAQ. V gave up 4 bases and J gave up 0 bases, with 10 bases separating them. The CDR3 region is CASSSERPSYEQYF. For the CDR3, the DNA is TGTGCCAGCAGCTCTGAAAGGCCCTCCTACGAGCAGTACTTC.

This clonotype was counted a single time. The chain recombines TRBV24-1 with TRBJ1-2; TRBD1 aligns across 9 bases. This CDR3 spans 14 amino acids. Trimming at V came to 4 bases and at J to 8 bases, leaving 7 bases not matched to a gene. The germline V gene encodes CDR1 KGHDR and CDR2 SFDVKD. The CDR3 DNA follows: TGTGCCACCAGTGACCGCGGGACAGGGAGCGGCTACACCTTC. Protein: CATSDRGTGSGYTF.

J is TRBJ2-5 and V is TRBV4-3; 9 nucleotides line up with TRBD1. V was clipped by 3 bases and J by 3 bases; unmatched bases: 14. Germline assignment: CDR1 LGHNA and CDR2 YSLEER. This CDR3 has 18 amino acids. For the CDR3, the DNA is TGCGCCAGCAGCCAGGGGACAGGGAGGGGGCAGGAAAAAGAGACCCAGTACTTC. As protein: CASSQGTGRGQEKETQYF.

This clonotype occurred a few times. This chain joins TRBV12-3 or TRBV12-4 and TRBJ2-1; the D is unclear. This CDR3 has 14 residues. Trimming pared 7 bases from V and 7 bases from J, leaving 17 bases between. The CDR3 nucleotides are TGTGCCAGCACCAGAAATGACGGTATGAATGAGCAGTTCTTC. This translates into CASTRNDGMNEQFF.

This clonotype was recorded a few times. V usage is TRBV4-1 and J usage is TRBJ1-4; D gene uncertain. Germline V lookup: CDR1 MGHRA, CDR2 YSYEKL. V was clipped by 4 bases and J by 7 bases, with 16 bases between them. This CDR3 is 15 amino acids long. The CDR3 nucleotides read TGCGCCAGCAGCCCTCGAGGTCCTCTCCCTGAAAAACTGTTTTTT. Its protein is CASSPRGPLPEKLFF.

The V gene is TRBV3-1, the J gene TRBJ1-2; TRBD1 might be the D (5 bases). The V end lost 4 bases, the J end lost 2 bases, and 14 bases lay between the germline ends. The germline CDR1 and CDR2 sequences are LGHDT and YNNKEL (reference sequence). The CDR3 spans 15 residues. CDR3 DNA: TGTGCCAGCAGCCCCTTGAGGGGAGGCAACTATGGCTACACCTTC. It translates to CASSPLRGGNYGYTF.

The chain uses TRBV6-6 and TRBJ1-1; D uncertain. V lost 1 base, J lost 2 bases, and 8 bases lay in between. Germline CDR1 and CDR2: MNHNY and SVGAGI (reference sequence). The CDR3 is 14 residues long. CDR3 sequence: CASSYYQVNTEAFF. The CDR3 coding sequence is TGTGCCAGCAGTTACTATCAGGTTAACACTGAAGCTTTCTTT.

In this sample, this clonotype turned up a few times. The genes are TRBV7-9 and TRBJ2-3, with D unresolved. Germline V lookup: CDR1 SEHNR, CDR2 FQNEAQ (reference sequence). The CDR3 spans 16 residues. The ends were cut back, 5 bases at V and 8 bases at J, with 23 bases in the middle. Here the CDR3 reads CASSPLSRSAWGTQYF. In DNA form, the CDR3 reads TGTGCCAGCAGCCCCCTTTCCCGCAGTGCCTGGGGTACGCAGTATTTT.

The rearrangement uses TRBV4-3 and TRBJ2-4, with a possible D match to TRBD1 (6 bases). V lost 0 bases, J lost 1 base, and 16 bases lay in between. The CDR3 length is 18 residues. The germline V gene encodes CDR1 LGHNA and CDR2 YSLEER. The CDR3 region has the DNA TGCGCCAGCAGCCAAGATAGGGGGACGGCGCGTGCCAAAAACATTCAGTACTTC. Protein: CASSQDRGTARAKNIQYF.

In this sample, this clonotype turned up a few times. The V call is TRBV5-1, the J call TRBJ1-2, with 10 bases that match TRBD1. This CDR3 region has 16 residues. Germline V CDR1 and CDR2: SGHRS, YFSETQ. Trimming at V came to 5 bases and at J to 4 bases, leaving 11 bases not matched to a gene. In DNA, the CDR3 is TGCGCCAGCAGACCCGGACAGGGGGAAGTAAGCTATGGCTACACCTTC. Its translation is CASRPGQGEVSYGYTF.

The sample holds a few counts of this clonotype. This sequence joins TRBV12-3 or TRBV12-4 and TRBJ2-7, with D unclear. The germline V and J ends were trimmed by 0 bases and 3 bases, with 9 bases remaining between them. CDR3 length: 14 residues. The CDR3 here is CASSLAGGLYEQYF. CDR3 coding DNA: TGTGCCAGCAGTTTAGCGGGTGGTCTCTACGAGCAGTACTTC.

The CDR3 DNA reads TGTGCCAGCAGTGAACGAAAGGGGACAGGGGGCAAGAATGAGCAGTTCTTC. Encoded protein: CASSERKGTGGKNEQFF. The V call is TRBV25-1, the J call TRBJ2-1, with 12 positions matching TRBD1. Per the germline V gene, CDR1 is MGHDK and CDR2 is SYGVNS. V lost 2 bases and J lost 7; bases outside the gene matches: 9. The CDR3 is 17 amino acids.

This sequence joins TRBV9 and TRBJ2-5; 13 bases are shared with TRBD2. The CDR3 runs 18 residues. Germline loops: CDR1 SGDLS, CDR2 YYNGEE. Losses at the gene ends were 3 bases for V and 5 bases for J; bases not matched to a gene: 13. CDR3 sequence (DNA): TGTGCCAGCAGCGCCGGACTAGCGGGGGCGCATTTCGGTGAGACCCAGTACTTC. This encodes CASSAGLAGAHFGETQYF.

This clonotype was seen a few times. The chain combines TRBV25-1 with TRBJ2-1; D is ambiguous. The ends were cut back, 0 bases at V and 4 bases at J, with 13 bases in the middle. Germline V gene lookup returns CDR1 MGHDK and CDR2 SYGVNS. This CDR3 region has 16 residues. The DNA of the CDR3 is TGTGCCAGCAGTGAATATCCCATGGCAGGTTACAATGAGCAGTTCTTC. It is translated as CASSEYPMAGYNEQFF.

The rearrangement uses TRBV18 and TRBJ2-5; no clear D. The CDR3 extends over 13 amino acids. CDR1 is KGHSH and CDR2 is LQKENI in the germline V gene. Between the trimmed V and J ends, which lost 2 bases and 1 base, there was a span of 5 bases. CDR3 loop: CASSPNLQETQYF. The CDR3, as DNA: TGTGCCAGCTCACCAAACCTCCAAGAGACCCAGTACTTC.

The CDR3 DNA reads TGTGCCAGCAGTGCAGGTTCGGGGGGGCGCTTTGATGAGCAGTTCTTC. Encoded protein: CASSAGSGGRFDEQFF. The rearrangement links TRBV2 to TRBJ2-1, with TRBD2 matching 8 bases. The CDR3 has 16 residues. CDR1 is SNHLY and CDR2 is FYNNEI in the germline V gene. The trim removed 4 bases at V and 8 bases at J, leaving 13 bases unmatched.

The gene calls are TRBV7-6 and TRBJ2-1; no clear D. This CDR3 is built from 15 residues. The germline gives CDR1 SGHVS, CDR2 FNYEAQ. Trimming pared 2 bases from V and 2 bases from J, leaving 10 bases between. The CDR3 loop is CASSLKPFTYNEQFF. In nucleotides, the CDR3 is TGTGCCAGCAGCTTAAAGCCTTTTACCTACAATGAGCAGTTCTTC.